This T cell receptor (beta chain) was found in a study of T cell responses to AZD1222 COVID-19 vaccine. General study points: Spike-wide vaccine-associated CD4 TCRs dominated at 160-218 and 743-854. At baseline, just six or seven AZD1222 recipients tested seropositive. Spike-specific TCRs gained breadth and depth after people received two AZD1222 doses.

CDR1 and CDR2 from the germline V gene are SGHRS and YFSETQ. Trimming stripped 2 bases from V and 6 bases from J, with 11 bases between. The CDR3 loop spans 14 amino acids. TCRdb's table, derived via immunoSEQ multiplex PCR, lists solely in-frame clones and lacks some. The table records approximately 75,000 clones, more than 75% of them present only once. With regard to this clone: The antigen remains unidentified.

Specimen: peripheral blood, collected 28 days after the second AZD1222 dose. The receptor was derived from an adult who received the AZD1222 COVID-19 vaccine. V is TRBV5-1 and J is TRBJ2-2; TRBD2 might be the D (6 bases). CDR3 in DNA: TGCGCCAGCAGCTTACTAGCTGGGGCCGGGGAGCTGTTTTTT. Translated, it gives CASSLLAGAGELFF.